This paragraph reports one T cell receptor (beta chain). Its antigen remains unidentified. The source of the sample is a study of beta chain features in type 1 diabetes. Every bit of the isolated RNA underwent reverse transcription, so sequencing read expressed TCRB transcripts. Sequencing was performed with immunoSEQ multiplex PCR; in TCRdb, only in-frame clones are kept and a portion is missing. The sample lists 150,000 to 200,000 clones, 7.8% occurring once. In germline, CDR1 is SGHTA, CDR2 FQGNSA. This CDR3 is built from 13 residues. Trimming cost V 5 bases and J 8 bases, with 15 bases left between them. General study findings and limits: The study found moderately but significantly shorter TCRB CDR3s in all four CD4+ subsets of Type 1 diabetes patients. Whatever favoring of shorter templates PCR might show would apply equally to patients and controls.

The receptor was derived from a woman between 40 and 55 years old with type 1 diabetes. The rearrangement joins TRBV7-2 to TRBJ1-2, with a possible D match to TRBD1 (6 bases). The sequencing input was central memory CD4+ T cells from blood. The CDR3 region is CASSREGGRGYTF. The CDR3 DNA reads TGTGCCAGCAGCCGGGAAGGGGGACGGGGCTACACCTTC. Drawing the rest from reference TRBV7-2 and TRBJ1-2, the complete variable domain is GAGVSQSPSNKVTEKGKDVELRCDPISGHTALYWYRQSLGQGLEFLIYFQGNSAPDKSGLPSDRFSAERTGGSVSTLTIQRTQQEDSAVYLCASSREGGRGYTFGSGTRLTVV.